This T cell receptor (beta chain) was captured by sequencing in a study of regulatory T cells in long-lasting Graves disease. Overall study results and limits: The TCR repertoire of persistent Graves' patients was less diverse than that of newly diagnosed ones.

This clonotype has ten or more counts. Its specificity is unknown. This CDR3 spans 13 amino acids. Trimming removed 7 bases from V and 4 bases from J; junction bases left unmatched: 5. Germline values: CDR1 SNHLY, CDR2 FYNNEI. This sample's time point: newly diagnosed GD, antithyroid drugs for less than 3 months. Following extraction of RNA from PBMCs, that RNA was used to make the TCR library. Arm-PCR of CDR3 regions with iRepertoire HTBI primers generated TCR beta libraries. As handled by the study authors: Across the samples, identification revealed 55 to 75 TRBV and 14 TRBJ segments. Each CDR3 protein gets one entry after TCRdb re-called the multiplex PCR reads with MiXCR. Here the V and J calls rest on TCRdb's processing, not on the authors' analysis. This sample has about 620,000 distinct CDR3 sequences; roughly 15% occur once, and the top ten carry roughly 18%. The data also belong to a second study, concerning T cells in Graves' hyperthyroidism and ophthalmopathy. From that study: The study defined stable Graves' hyperthyroidism as no ophthalmopathy progression within 18 months. Most thyroid clonotypes expanded above 0.001 were also detected in blood.

V and J are TRBV2 and TRBJ1-2; TRBD1 matches 8 bases. The receptor's source is a woman in her twenties or thirties with Graves disease. The specimen comprised peripheral blood mononuclear cells (PBMCs), sampled at new diagnosis, from a patient treated with antithyroid drugs. The CDR3, as DNA: TGTGCCAGCACCGGGACAGGACTCTATGGCTACACCTTC. As protein: CASTGTGLYGYTF.